This TCR beta chain was sequenced in a study of T cell changes during pregnancy in multiple sclerosis (dated by TCRdb to about 2019). Background on the whole study: Changes in the T cell repertoire over the course of pregnancy were examined in this study in women with multiple sclerosis.

On this clone: It has no known antigen specificity. Per-base qualities were not stored, and no clone one base away is much larger.

There are 15 amino acids in the CDR3, from cysteine to phenylalanine inclusive. Just the 45-base CDR3 DNA is kept, in frame starting at base 1. Based on the germline V gene (reference sequence), the CDR1 and CDR2 sequences are MNHEY and SMNVEV. V has 4 bases trimmed and J has 3 bases trimmed; junction bases matching no gene number 3. Libraries were constructed by the immunoSEQ multiplex PCR assay. TCRdb obtained this table from immuneACCESS and retained in-frame rearrangements with V and J assigned. These tables miss some clones; where compared with another copy, unresolved V genes account for less than half of the shortfall, and the remainder is unexplained. This sample gives 45,000 to 60,000 clones in total; 90% of them show up just once. Less than 4% of the sample is taken by the ten largest.

The TCR comes from a female donor with multiple sclerosis, enrolled in a pregnancy study. The sequence links TRBV27 to TRBJ1-5; 10 middle bases align to TRBD1. The sequenced sample was CD8+ T cells from peripheral blood mononuclear cells, obtained before pregnancy. DNA sequence: TGTGCCAGCAGTTCCGGACAGGGGGACAATCAGCCCCAGCATTTT. Translated, it gives CASSSGQGDNQPQHF.